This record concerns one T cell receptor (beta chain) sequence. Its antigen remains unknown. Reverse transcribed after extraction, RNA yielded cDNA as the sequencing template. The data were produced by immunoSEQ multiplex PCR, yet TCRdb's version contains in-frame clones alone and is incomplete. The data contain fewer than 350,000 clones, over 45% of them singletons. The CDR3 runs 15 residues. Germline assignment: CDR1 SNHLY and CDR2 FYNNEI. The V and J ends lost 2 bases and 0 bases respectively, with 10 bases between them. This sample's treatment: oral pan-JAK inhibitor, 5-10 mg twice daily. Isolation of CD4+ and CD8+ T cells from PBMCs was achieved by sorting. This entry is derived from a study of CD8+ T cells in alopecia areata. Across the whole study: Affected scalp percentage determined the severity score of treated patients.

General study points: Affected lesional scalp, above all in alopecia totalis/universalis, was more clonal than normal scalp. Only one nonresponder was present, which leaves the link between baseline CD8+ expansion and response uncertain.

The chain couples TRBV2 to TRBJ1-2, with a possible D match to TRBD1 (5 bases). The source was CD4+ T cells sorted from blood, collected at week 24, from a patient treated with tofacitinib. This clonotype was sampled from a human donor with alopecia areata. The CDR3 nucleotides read TGTGCCAGCAGTGAATGGGACGACCCTAACTATGGCTACACCTTC. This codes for CASSEWDDPNYGYTF.